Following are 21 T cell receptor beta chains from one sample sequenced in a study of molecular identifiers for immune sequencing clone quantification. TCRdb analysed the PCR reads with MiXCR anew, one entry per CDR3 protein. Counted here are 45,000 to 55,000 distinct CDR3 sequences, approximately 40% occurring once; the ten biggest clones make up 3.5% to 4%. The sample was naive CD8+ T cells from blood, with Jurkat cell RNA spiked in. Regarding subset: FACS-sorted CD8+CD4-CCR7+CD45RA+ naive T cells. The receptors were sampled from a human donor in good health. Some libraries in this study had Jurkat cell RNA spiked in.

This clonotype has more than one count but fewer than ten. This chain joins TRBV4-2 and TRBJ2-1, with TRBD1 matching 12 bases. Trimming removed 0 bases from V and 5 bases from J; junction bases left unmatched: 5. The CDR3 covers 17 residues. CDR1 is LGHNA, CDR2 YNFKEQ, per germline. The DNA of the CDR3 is TGTGCCAGCAGCCAAGATGGGACAGGGGGCGCCCACAATGAGCAGTTCTTC. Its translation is CASSQDGTGGAHNEQFF.

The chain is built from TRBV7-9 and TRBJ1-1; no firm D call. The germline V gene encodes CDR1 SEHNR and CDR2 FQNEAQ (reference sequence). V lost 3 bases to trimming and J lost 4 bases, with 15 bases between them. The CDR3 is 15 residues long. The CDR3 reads CASSFPEDAGTEAFF. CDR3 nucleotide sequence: TGTGCCAGCAGCTTTCCGGAGGATGCCGGCACTGAAGCTTTCTTT.

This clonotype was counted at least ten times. In nucleotides, the CDR3 is TGTGCCAGCACCGAAACAAACAGGGTGACTGGGGCCAACGTCCTGACTTTC. This sequence encodes CASTETNRVTGANVLTF. The chain links TRBV28 to TRBJ2-6, with D perhaps TRBD1 (6 bases). Trimming cost V 7 bases and J 2 bases, with 18 bases left between them. The germline V gene encodes CDR1 MDHEN and CDR2 SYDVKM. The CDR3 covers 17 residues. The whole variable domain, remainder taken from reference TRBV28 and TRBJ2-6, is DVKVTQSSRYLVKRTGEKVFLECVQDMDHENMFWYRQDPGLGLRLIYFSYDVKMKEKGDIPEGYSVSREKKERFSLILESASTNQTSMYLCASTETNRVTGANVLTFGAGSRLTVL.

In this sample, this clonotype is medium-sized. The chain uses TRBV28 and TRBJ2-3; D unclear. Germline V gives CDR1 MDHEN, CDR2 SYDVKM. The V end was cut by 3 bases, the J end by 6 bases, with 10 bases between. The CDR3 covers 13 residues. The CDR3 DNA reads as TGTGCCAGCAGTTTTTATATAACGGATACGCAGTATTTT. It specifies CASSFYITDTQYF.

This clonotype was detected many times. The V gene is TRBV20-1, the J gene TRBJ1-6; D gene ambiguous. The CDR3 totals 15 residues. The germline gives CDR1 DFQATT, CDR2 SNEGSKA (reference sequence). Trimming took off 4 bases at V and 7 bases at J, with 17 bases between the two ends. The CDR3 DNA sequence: TGCAGTGCTACACAAGACACTACTGTGAATTCACCCCTCCACTTT. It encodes CSATQDTTVNSPLHF.

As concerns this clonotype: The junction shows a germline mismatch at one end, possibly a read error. CDR3 residues: CASSPDRLSSYERYF. CDR3 DNA sequence: TGTGCCAGCAGTCCTGACAGATTGAGCTCCTACGAGCGGTACTTC. This chain uses TRBV6-6 with TRBJ2-7; D perhaps matches TRBD1 (5 bases). The CDR3 length is 15 residues. Germline values: CDR1 MNHNY, CDR2 SVGAGI (reference sequence).

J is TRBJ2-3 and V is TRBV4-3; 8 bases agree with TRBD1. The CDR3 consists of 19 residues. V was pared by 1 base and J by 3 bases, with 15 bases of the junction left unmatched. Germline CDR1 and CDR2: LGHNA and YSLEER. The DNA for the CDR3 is TGCGCCAGCAGCCAAGCTTCGGGCATGCTCAGGGGGCGGACAGATACGCAGTATTTT. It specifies CASSQASGMLRGRTDTQYF.

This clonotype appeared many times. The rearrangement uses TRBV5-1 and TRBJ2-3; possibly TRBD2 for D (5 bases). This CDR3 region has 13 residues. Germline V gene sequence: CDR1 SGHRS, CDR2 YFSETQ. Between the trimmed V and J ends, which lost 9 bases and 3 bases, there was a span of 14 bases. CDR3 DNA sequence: TGCGCCACCTCGGCGGAGCGGACAGATACGCAGTATTTT. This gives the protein CATSAERTDTQYF.

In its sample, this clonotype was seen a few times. CDR3 sequence reads: CATSLDRGVGNQPQHF. CDR3 in DNA: TGTGCCACCAGTCTTGACAGGGGGGTAGGTAATCAGCCCCAGCATTTT. The rearrangement uses TRBV15 and TRBJ1-5, with TRBD1 identical over 9 bases. Germline values: CDR1 LNHNV, CDR2 YYDKDF (reference sequence). V gave up 6 bases and J gave up 4 bases; unmatched junction bases: 10. The CDR3 contains 16 residues.

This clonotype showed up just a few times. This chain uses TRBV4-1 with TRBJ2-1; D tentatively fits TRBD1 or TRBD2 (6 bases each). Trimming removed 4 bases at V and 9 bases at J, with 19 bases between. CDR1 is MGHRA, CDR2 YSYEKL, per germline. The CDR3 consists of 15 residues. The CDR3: CASSPTGFLSGEQFF. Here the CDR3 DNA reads TGCGCCAGCAGCCCAACAGGGTTTCTTAGCGGTGAGCAGTTCTTC.

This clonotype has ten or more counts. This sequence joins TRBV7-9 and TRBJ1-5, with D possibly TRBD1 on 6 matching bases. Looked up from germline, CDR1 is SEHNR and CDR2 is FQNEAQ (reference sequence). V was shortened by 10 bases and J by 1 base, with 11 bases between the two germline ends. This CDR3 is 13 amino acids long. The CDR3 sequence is CATQGSSNQPQHF. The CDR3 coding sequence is TGTGCCACCCAGGGGTCCAGCAATCAGCCCCAGCATTTT.

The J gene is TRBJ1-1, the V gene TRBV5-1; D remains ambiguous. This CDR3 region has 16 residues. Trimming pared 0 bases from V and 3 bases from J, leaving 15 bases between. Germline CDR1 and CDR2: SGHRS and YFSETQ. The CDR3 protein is CASSLDSILWDTEAFF. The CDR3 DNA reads TGCGCCAGCAGCTTGGACTCCATCCTATGGGACACTGAAGCTTTCTTT.

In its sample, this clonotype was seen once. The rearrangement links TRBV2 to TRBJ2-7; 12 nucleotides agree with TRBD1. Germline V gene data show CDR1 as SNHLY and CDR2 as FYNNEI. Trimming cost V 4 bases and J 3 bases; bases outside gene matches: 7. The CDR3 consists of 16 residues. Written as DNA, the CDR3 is TGTGCCAGCAGTGCCGATGGGACAGGGGGCCACTACGAGCAGTACTTC. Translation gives CASSADGTGGHYEQYF.

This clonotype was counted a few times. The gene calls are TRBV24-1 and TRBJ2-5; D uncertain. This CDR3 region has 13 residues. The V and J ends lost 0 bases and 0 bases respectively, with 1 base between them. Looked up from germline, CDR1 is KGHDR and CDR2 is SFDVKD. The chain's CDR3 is CATSDLNQETQYF. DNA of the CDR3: TGTGCCACCAGTGATTTGAACCAAGAGACCCAGTACTTC.

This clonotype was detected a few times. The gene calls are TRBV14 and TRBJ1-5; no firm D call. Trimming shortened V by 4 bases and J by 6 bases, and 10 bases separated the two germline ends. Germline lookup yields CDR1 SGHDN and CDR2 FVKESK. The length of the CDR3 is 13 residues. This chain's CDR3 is CASSLWTGQPQHF. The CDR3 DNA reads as TGTGCCAGCAGCCTCTGGACGGGTCAGCCCCAGCATTTT. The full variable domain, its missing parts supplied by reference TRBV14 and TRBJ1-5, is EAGVTQFPSHSVIEKGQTVTLRCDPISGHDNLYWYRRVMGKEIKFLLHFVKESKQDESGMPNNRFLAERTGGTYSTLKVQPAELEDSGVYFCASSLWTGQPQHFGDGTRLSIL.

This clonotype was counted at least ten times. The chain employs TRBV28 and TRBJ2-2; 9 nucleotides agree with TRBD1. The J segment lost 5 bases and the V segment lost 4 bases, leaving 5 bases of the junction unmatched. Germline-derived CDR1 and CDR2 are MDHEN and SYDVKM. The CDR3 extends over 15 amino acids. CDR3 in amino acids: CASSYRGRRTGELFF. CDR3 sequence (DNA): TGTGCCAGCAGTTACAGGGGGCGCAGGACCGGGGAGCTGTTTTTT. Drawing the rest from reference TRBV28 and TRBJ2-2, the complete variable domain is DVKVTQSSRYLVKRTGEKVFLECVQDMDHENMFWYRQDPGLGLRLIYFSYDVKMKEKGDIPEGYSVSREKKERFSLILESASTNQTSMYLCASSYRGRRTGELFFGEGSRLTVL.

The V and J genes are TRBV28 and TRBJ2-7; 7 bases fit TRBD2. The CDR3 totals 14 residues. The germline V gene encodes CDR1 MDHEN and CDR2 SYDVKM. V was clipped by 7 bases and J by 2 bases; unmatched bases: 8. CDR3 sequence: CASTKAGNTYEQYF. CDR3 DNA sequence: TGTGCCAGCACTAAAGCGGGAAACACCTACGAGCAGTACTTC.

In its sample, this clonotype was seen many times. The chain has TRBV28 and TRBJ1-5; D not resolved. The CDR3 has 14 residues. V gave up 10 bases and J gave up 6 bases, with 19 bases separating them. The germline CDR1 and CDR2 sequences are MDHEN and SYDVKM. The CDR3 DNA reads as TGTGCCACCTCGGTCATTGTGATCTCTCAGCCCCAGCATTTT. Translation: CATSVIVISQPQHF.

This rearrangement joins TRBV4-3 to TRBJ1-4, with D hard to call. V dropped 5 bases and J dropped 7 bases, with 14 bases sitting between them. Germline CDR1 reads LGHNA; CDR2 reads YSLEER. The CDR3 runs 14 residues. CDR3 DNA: TGCGCCAGCAGCACACCGGGATCGGGTGAAAAACTGTTTTTT. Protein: CASSTPGSGEKLFF.

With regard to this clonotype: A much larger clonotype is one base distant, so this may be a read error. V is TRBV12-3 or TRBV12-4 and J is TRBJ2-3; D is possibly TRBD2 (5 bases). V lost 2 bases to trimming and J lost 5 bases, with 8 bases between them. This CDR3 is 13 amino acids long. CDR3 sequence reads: CASSLWGVDTQYF. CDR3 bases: TGTGCCAGCAGTTTATGGGGAGTAGATACGCAGTATTTT.

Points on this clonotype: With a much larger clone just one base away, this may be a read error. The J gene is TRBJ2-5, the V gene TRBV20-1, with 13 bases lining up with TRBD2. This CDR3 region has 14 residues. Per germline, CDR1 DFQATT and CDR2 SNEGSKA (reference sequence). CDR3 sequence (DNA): TGCTGTGCTTGGGGACTAGCGGGGCCCGAGACCCAGTACTTC. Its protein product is CCAWGLAGPETQYF.